A single sample is the source of the 20 T cell receptor beta chains below, sequenced in a study of blood T cell repertoires in COVID-19. Generated by immunoSEQ multiplex PCR, the TCRdb table keeps only in-frame clones and is missing some. The sample lists 400,000 or so clones; 70% to 90% were seen once. Material: peripheral blood. The receptor set was obtained from a human donor in a cohort sampled during active COVID-19.

J is TRBJ1-2 and V is TRBV6-5; perhaps TRBD1 as D (5 bases). V gave up 2 bases and J gave up 8 bases, with 18 bases separating them. This CDR3 is built from 15 residues. CDR1 and CDR2 from the germline V gene are MNHEY and SVGAGI. The CDR3 DNA is TGTGCCAGCAGTTACAGGGTAGGGGCGAGGACGGGCTACACCTTC. It codes for CASSYRVGARTGYTF.

This sequence joins TRBV24-1 and TRBJ2-2; TRBD1 matches at 11 bases. J lost 4 bases, V lost 2 bases, and 2 bases had no gene match. Germline-derived CDR1 and CDR2 are KGHDR and SFDVKD. The CDR3 is 16 residues long. CDR3 sequence: CATSDSGTGGTGELFF. The CDR3 coding sequence is TGTGCCACCAGTGATTCCGGGACAGGGGGCACCGGGGAGCTGTTTTTT.

V gene TRBV3-1 (or the pseudogene TRBV3-2) combines with J gene TRBJ2-1, with a tentative D call TRBD2 (6 bases). V was shortened by 4 bases and J by 0 bases, with 7 bases between the two germline ends. Germline lookup yields CDR1 LGHDT and CDR2 YNNKEL (reference sequence). The CDR3 extends over 14 amino acids. CDR3 DNA: TGTGCCAGCAGCCGCGGGATCTCCTACAATGAGCAGTTCTTC. The encoded protein is CASSRGISYNEQFF.

The chain carries TRBV9 and TRBJ2-5, with 12 bases fitting TRBD2. The CDR3 sequence is 17 residues long. V dropped 2 bases and J dropped 2; count of bases not matched to a gene: 7. The germline V gene encodes CDR1 SGDLS and CDR2 YYNGEE. This CDR3 is CASSVGLAGTNQETQYF. CDR3 coding DNA: TGTGCCAGCAGCGTTGGACTAGCGGGGACCAATCAAGAGACCCAGTACTTC.

A remark on this clone: Other DNA sequences of this sample code for an identical CDR3. This chain joins TRBV12-3 or TRBV12-4 and TRBJ2-7; 7 positions match TRBD1. The CDR3 loop spans 13 amino acids. Trimming at V came to 6 bases and at J to 9 bases, leaving 11 bases not matched to a gene. CDR3 amino acids: CASSPDRLRGQYF. CDR3 DNA: TGTGCCAGCAGCCCGGACAGGCTACGGGGGCAGTACTTC.

This clone was seen a single time. V is TRBV4-1 and J is TRBJ2-3, with a weak D call TRBD1 (5 bases). CDR1 and CDR2 from the germline V gene are MGHRA and YSYEKL. The CDR3 sequence is 15 residues long. Between the trimmed V and J ends, which lost 0 bases and 3 bases, there was a span of 10 bases. CDR3 sequence (DNA): TGCGCCAGCAGCCAAGATGGGGCTGAAACAGATACGCAGTATTTT. Its protein is CASSQDGAETDTQYF.

The chain has TRBV18 and TRBJ2-1, with 9 bases fitting TRBD2. V lost 2 bases to trimming and J lost 6 bases; unmatched junction nucleotides: 11. Germline V CDR1 and CDR2: KGHSH, LQKENI. This CDR3 has 17 amino acids. CDR3 region: CASSPSSLTSGFNEQFF. DNA of the CDR3: TGTGCCAGCTCACCAAGCTCTCTCACTAGCGGGTTCAATGAGCAGTTCTTC.

This rearrangement joins TRBV11-1 to TRBJ1-1, with unresolved D. Germline V gives CDR1 SGHAT, CDR2 FQDESV (reference sequence). Trimming left V 6 bases short and J 0 bases short, with 8 bases between. CDR3 size: 13 residues. CDR3 loop: CASSQFMNTEAFF. CDR3 sequence (DNA): TGTGCCAGCAGTCAATTCATGAACACTGAAGCTTTCTTT.

The chain recombines TRBV7-3 with TRBJ2-3; tentatively, D is TRBD1 (6 bases). Germline lookup yields CDR1 SGHTA and CDR2 FQGTGA. The germline V and J ends were trimmed by 0 bases and 5 bases, with 15 bases remaining between them. CDR3 size: 16 residues. CDR3 amino acids: CASSLTGTGLGDTQYF. CDR3 nucleotides: TGTGCCAGCAGCTTAACGGGTACAGGGTTGGGAGATACGCAGTATTTT.

This chain links TRBV30 with TRBJ1-6, with 7 bases fitting TRBD1. CDR3 length: 15 residues. Germline V gene data show CDR1 as GTSNPN and CDR2 as SVGIG (reference sequence). V lost 2 bases to trimming and J lost 7 bases; unmatched junction nucleotides: 8. The CDR3 nucleotides are TGTGCCTGGAGTTTGACGGTAGGGGGCAATTCACCCCTCCACTTT. Its translation: CAWSLTVGGNSPLHF. The whole variable domain, filled in from reference TRBV30 and TRBJ1-6, reads SQTIHQWPATLVQPVGSPLSLECTVEGTSNPNLYWYRQAAGRGLQLLFYSVGIGQISSEVPQNLSASRPQDRQFILSSKKLLLSDSGFYLCAWSLTVGGNSPLHFGNGTRLTVT.

The CDR3 sequence: CASSPGLAGGPATGELFF. The CDR3 region has the DNA TGTGCCAGCAGCCCGGGACTAGCGGGGGGGCCGGCCACCGGGGAGCTGTTTTTT. J is TRBJ2-2 and V is TRBV7-9; 16 nucleotides agree with TRBD2. CDR1 is SEHNR and CDR2 is FQNEAQ in the germline V gene (reference sequence). J lost 4 bases, V lost 5 bases, and 7 bases had no gene match. There are 18 residues in the CDR3.

This sequence joins TRBV5-6 and TRBJ1-2; 8 nucleotides agree with TRBD1. Trimming at V came to 5 bases and at J to 4 bases, leaving 4 bases not matched to a gene. Germline CDR1 reads SGHDT; CDR2 reads YYEEEE. The CDR3 loop spans 13 amino acids. This chain's CDR3 is CASSRTGGYGYTF. The CDR3 nucleotides read TGTGCCAGCAGTAGAACAGGGGGCTATGGCTACACCTTC.

This chain joins TRBV5-1 and TRBJ2-2; D perhaps matches TRBD2 (5 bases). Germline-derived CDR1 and CDR2 are SGHRS and YFSETQ. V was clipped by 5 bases and J by 1 base, with 9 bases between them. The CDR3 loop spans 14 amino acids. CDR3 sequence: CASRLRGNTGELFF. The CDR3 nucleotides read TGCGCCAGCAGATTACGGGGGAACACCGGGGAGCTGTTTTTT.

This clone came up once. The chain employs TRBV14 and TRBJ2-3; D call uncertain. The length of the CDR3 is 14 residues. Germline V CDR1 and CDR2: SGHDN, FVKESK. V lost 2 bases and J lost 5, with 11 bases in between. CDR3 amino acids: CASSQITRLDTQYF. CDR3 bases: TGTGCCAGCAGCCAAATAACGAGGCTAGATACGCAGTATTTT.

This clone was observed a single time. The chain carries TRBV30 and TRBJ1-6, with D tentatively TRBD1 (6 bases). The CDR3 is made up of 13 amino acids. Between the trimmed V and J ends, which lost 6 bases and 4 bases, there was a span of 10 bases. CDR1 is GTSNPN, CDR2 SVGIG, per germline (reference sequence). CDR3 in amino acids: CACQQGYNSPLHF. The DNA of the CDR3 is TGTGCCTGCCAACAGGGTTATAATTCACCCCTCCACTTT.

The V and J genes are TRBV28 and TRBJ2-7, with D perhaps TRBD2 (6 bases). CDR3 length equals 13 residues. Deletions cut 6 bases from V and 6 bases from J, with 15 bases between. CDR1 MDHEN and CDR2 SYDVKM come from the germline V gene. This chain's CDR3 is CASSRSLEGEQYF. CDR3 coding DNA: TGTGCCAGCAGCAGATCATTGGAGGGCGAGCAGTACTTC.

J is TRBJ1-4 and V is TRBV10-3, with 8 positions matching TRBD1. From germline, CDR1 is ENHRY and CDR2 SYGVKD. With 6 bases clipped from V and 1 base from J, the junction kept 4 bases outside the gene matches. The CDR3 length is 15 residues. This CDR3 reads CAISPGTGTNEKLFF. CDR3 bases: TGTGCCATCAGCCCCGGGACAGGAACTAATGAAAAACTGTTTTTT.

The J gene is TRBJ2-7, the V gene TRBV7-9; D is unclear. Trimming pared 5 bases from V and 6 bases from J, leaving 14 bases between. This CDR3 comprises 13 residues. Germline values: CDR1 SEHNR, CDR2 FQNEAQ (reference sequence). CDR3 protein: CASSLQQAPEQYF. The DNA of the CDR3 is TGTGCCAGCAGCCTACAGCAAGCTCCCGAGCAGTACTTC.

This clone was seen a single time. The V and J genes are TRBV9 and TRBJ2-7, with TRBD1 as a possible D gene (5 bases). The germline V gene has CDR1 SGDLS and CDR2 YYNGEE. The V end lost 3 bases, the J end lost 6 bases, and 10 bases lay between the germline ends. The CDR3 contains 12 residues. The CDR3 region is CASSGRRGEQYF. The CDR3 DNA is TGTGCCAGCAGCGGGAGAAGGGGCGAGCAGTACTTC.

J is TRBJ1-3 and V is TRBV5-8, with 9 bases that match TRBD1. Germline CDR1 and CDR2: SGHTS and YDEGEE. Trimming cost V 3 bases and J 4 bases; bases outside gene matches: 5. This CDR3 contains 15 residues. The chain's CDR3 is CASSWGQGVGNTIYF. In DNA form, the CDR3 reads TGTGCCAGCAGCTGGGGACAGGGAGTCGGAAACACCATATATTTT.